A selection of T cell receptor beta chains follows, all from one sample in a study of shared clonotypes between healthy human individuals. Measured with immunoSEQ multiplex PCR; TCRdb has only the in-frame clones, and not every one. Counted here are about 2.4 million clones, over 85% occurring once; the ten biggest clones make up 0.36%. The specimen was naive CD4+ T cells from PBMCs. The receptor set was obtained from a man younger than 35 in good health. Some clones in this sample may be carry-over from other donors' samples. The CDR3 runs from the conserved cysteine through the conserved F or W. The D gene is left open where the match is weak. Rows may omit the clone size; those that give it use once, few, many or a size class.

.,TRBV28,TRBJ2-7,.,TGTGCCAGCAGGGCTAGTATATACGAGCAGTACTTC,CASRASIYEQYF
.,TRBV18,TRBJ2-1,TRBD1,TGTGCCAGCTCACAACGGACAGGGGACAATGAGCAGTTCTTC,CASSQRTGDNEQFF
.,TRBV10-2,TRBJ2-1,TRBD2,TGCGCCAGCAGGCCTCTAGCGGAGGGCTACAATGAGCAGTTCTTC,CASRPLAEGYNEQFF
.,TRBV7-9,TRBJ1-6,.,TGTGCCAGCAGCCGGATCGGCCACGGGTATTCACCCCTCCACTTT,CASSRIGHGYSPLHF
.,TRBV21-1,TRBJ1-4,.,TGTGCCAGCAGGCCAGGGGTTGAAAAACTGTTTTTT,CASRPGVEKLFF
.,TRBV6-1,TRBJ2-7,TRBD2,TGTGCCAGCAGTGGACTAGCAAGCTACGAGCAGTACTTC,CASSGLASYEQYF
.,TRBV5-1,TRBJ2-5,.,TGCGCCAGCAGTCCTGGAGCAGAGACCCAGTACTTC,CASSPGAETQYF
few,TRBV11-2,TRBJ1-1,.,TGTGCCAGCAGCAAGCGACAGGATAACACTGAAGCTTTCTTT,CASSKRQDNTEAFF
.,TRBV9,TRBJ1-5,.,TGTGCCAGCAGCGTAAATGCTTTGGAGCCCCAGCATTTT,CASSVNALEPQHF
.,TRBV7-6,TRBJ2-7,.,TGTGCCAGCAGCCCAGGGGCTAAGAAGGTCGAGCAGTACTTC,CASSPGAKKVEQYF
.,TRBV7-3,TRBJ2-1,TRBD2,TGTGCCAGCAGTCGCATAGCGGGAAAGGGTCCCAATGAGCAGTTCTTC,CASSRIAGKGPNEQFF
.,TRBV28,TRBJ2-6,.,TGTGCCAGCAGTTTGGGCGGATATCGCTCTGGGGCCAACGTCCTGACTTTC,CASSLGGYRSGANVLTF
.,TRBV6-5,TRBJ1-1,TRBD1,TGTGCCAGCAGCCTACAGGGGCAGAACGCTGAAGCTTTCTTT,CASSLQGQNAEAFF
.,TRBV6-6,TRBJ1-2,TRBD1,TGTGCCAGCAGACGACAGGGGAGGGCCTATGGCTACACCTTC,CASRRQGRAYGYTF
.,TRBV9,TRBJ1-2,TRBD1,TGTGCCAGCAGCCCTCAGGGGACAGCATATGGCTACACCTTC,CASSPQGTAYGYTF
.,TRBV2,TRBJ1-5,.,TGTGCCAGCGAACGGACGGGAAATCATCAGCCCCAGCATTTT,CASERTGNHQPQHF
.,TRBV18,TRBJ1-1,.,TGTGCCAGCTCACCCGGGGGGCATAACACTGAAGCTTTCTTT,CASSPGGHNTEAFF
.,TRBV28,TRBJ2-7,.,TGTGCCAGCAGTTCGCCCGGGCAGAACTCCTACGAGCAGTACTTC,CASSSPGQNSYEQYF
.,TRBV5-1,TRBJ1-2,.,TGCGCCAGCGGGAGACTCCGGGAAAATCCACCATCGGGCTACACCTTC,CASGRLRENPPSGYTF
.,TRBV5-1,TRBJ2-3,TRBD2,TGCGCCAGCAGCTTGCCCGGGACTAGCGGGAGCACAGATACGCAGTATTTT,CASSLPGTSGSTDTQYF
.,TRBV4-3,TRBJ2-1,.,TGCGCCAGCAGCCAAGATCCGCTGGATGAGCAGTTCTTC,CASSQDPLDEQFF
.,TRBV28,TRBJ2-5,.,TGTGCCAGCAGTTTACAGTTCCAAGAGACCCAGTACTTC,CASSLQFQETQYF
.,TRBV5-1,TRBJ1-3,TRBD1,TGCGCCAGCAGCCAACAGGGGGAAATGGGTGGAAACACCATATATTTT,CASSQQGEMGGNTIYF
.,TRBV5-1,TRBJ1-1,.,TGCGCCAGCAGCTTGAATAGGAACACTGAAGCTTTCTTT,CASSLNRNTEAFF
.,TRBV14,TRBJ2-3,TRBD2,TGTGCCAGCAACCAAGTAGCGGGGCCCACAGATACGCAGTATTTT,CASNQVAGPTDTQYF
.,TRBV5-6,TRBJ2-5,TRBD1,TGTGCCAGCAGCTTGTGGGGACAGAAAGAGACCCAGTACTTC,CASSLWGQKETQYF